Listed below are T cell receptor beta chains from one sample, sequenced in a study of blood T cells in healthy people across ages. In TCRdb, the 5' RACE reads were re-called with MiXCR into one record per CDR3 protein. The sample carries over 300,000 distinct CDR3 sequences, 52% recorded once. Sequencing was performed on blood. Receptors were obtained from a man aged 55 to 70 in good health. The CDR3 runs from the conserved cysteine through the conserved F or W. The D gene is left open where the match is weak.

V	D	CDR3
TRBV7-9	TRBD2	CASSLGAGAFGGELFF
TRBV6-4	NA	CASSALEGTEAFF
TRBV27	TRBD2	CASSLLRAGGASSYEQYF
TRBV29-1	NA	CSVEDEDSGKLFF
TRBV20-1	TRBD1	CSATPGQGPNEQFF
TRBV4-1	NA	CASSHVRGASTDTQYF
TRBV4-3	NA	CASSQDMAGVEKLFF
TRBV6-2/TRBV6-3	TRBD1	CASSARQGLYEQYF
TRBV6-2/TRBV6-3	NA	CASSPRLDRDEQFF
TRBV5-6	NA	CASSLVGEVPYNEQFF
TRBV16	TRBD1	CASSQSIGQGAYGYTF
TRBV29-1	NA	CSGERSDTYEQYF
TRBV6-2/TRBV6-3	TRBD1	CASRTGGGTEAFF
TRBV2	NA	CASRAEGANYGYTF
TRBV30	NA	CAWSKQPRTYEQYF
TRBV2	NA	CASSEDGIDEQYF
TRBV29-1	TRBD2	CSVEGKRGSTDTQYF
TRBV15	NA	CATSRDGGGKTQYF
TRBV28	NA	CASSLQGLEAFF
TRBV28	NA	CASRHRGGTSIHEQYF
TRBV15	NA	CATSRGGVGNEQFF
TRBV29-1	TRBD2	CSAVTSGRLKTQYF
TRBV7-2	TRBD1	CASSHQTNRGPGNTIYF
TRBV10-3	TRBD2	CAIRTSGSFSYNEQFF
TRBV20-1	TRBD2	CSASGRNSYEQYF
TRBV10-3	TRBD1	CAISVTSGTGLSEQYF
TRBV28	NA	CASSFAGIYEQYF
TRBV3-1	NA	CASSQELATGTQYF
TRBV3-1	TRBD2	CASSPLAPSYEQYF
TRBV6-2/TRBV6-3	NA	CASSMGLSPNTEAFF
TRBV7-2	NA	CASSLGMGREAFF
TRBV4-2	NA	CASSQGGSNPDYEQYF
TRBV14	NA	CASSKTGKRGNGYTF
TRBV5-1	TRBD2	CASSRTSVTDTQYF
TRBV20-1	TRBD1	CSARDSFNYGYTF
TRBV6-6	NA	CASSYSAAEQYF
TRBV14	NA	CASSPGRTTLHEQYF
TRBV6-1	TRBD2	CASSDKGRLAGLSGANVLTF
TRBV7-9	TRBD2	CASSLGRLAGGPHEQYF
TRBV15	TRBD1	CATSTSGTAYNEQYF
TRBV6-2/TRBV6-3	NA	CASGEQGRFYGYTF
TRBV29-1	TRBD2	CSVQLAGTKQYF
TRBV6-2/TRBV6-3	TRBD2	CASVETAGGPYEQYF
TRBV6-5	TRBD1	CASSNGQGATYEQYF
TRBV20-1	TRBD2	CSARASGAYNEQFF
TRBV6-5	TRBD2	CASSSTLAGGAGVNVLTF
TRBV7-2	NA	CASSPRRGSRDYGYTF
TRBV28	NA	CASSLKHKVSYGYTF
TRBV2	TRBD2	CASSESRTSGGEQFF
TRBV29-1	TRBD2	CSVGGRGAGGPDTQYF
TRBV11-2	NA	CASSFGDLGEQYF